This entry lists 5 T cell receptor beta chains sequenced from one sample in a study of CD4 T cell repertoires in COVID-19. These memory T cells were uncultured and sequenced directly after ex vivo isolation. The table came from immunoSEQ multiplex PCR; TCRdb's copy has only in-frame clones and leaves some out. This table has around 7,800 clones, less than 90% appearing once. The sequences come from effector memory CD4+ T cells from blood, collected before the COVID-19 pandemic. The source of these receptors is a human donor who had COVID-19.

The chain combines TRBV11-2 with TRBJ2-7, with 7 nucleotides matching TRBD2. V shed 1 base, J shed 2 bases, and the junction held 8 bases outside the gene matches. The CDR3 is 16 amino acids. The germline V gene has CDR1 SGHAT and CDR2 FQNNGV. CDR3 sequence: CASSLGGLAGTYEQYF. The CDR3 nucleotides read TGTGCCAGCAGCTTAGGCGGGTTAGCGGGTACCTACGAGCAGTACTTC.

V gene TRBV5-6 combines with J gene TRBJ2-3; tentatively, D is TRBD1 (5 bases). CDR3 length: 16 residues. The germline V and J ends were trimmed by 0 bases and 2 bases, with 13 bases remaining between them. CDR1 is SGHDT and CDR2 is YYEEEE in the germline V gene. DNA of the CDR3: TGTGCCAGCAGCTTGGTTAGCAGGGCTCCCACAGATACGCAGTATTTT. The encoded protein is CASSLVSRAPTDTQYF.

This sequence joins TRBV5-1 and TRBJ2-5; a weak D match, TRBD1 (5 bases). This CDR3 has 14 amino acids. Per germline, CDR1 SGHRS and CDR2 YFSETQ. Trimming took 4 bases from V and 2 from J, leaving 12 bases between them. The CDR3 DNA is TGCGCCAGCAGCACCGGACACTTACAAGAGACCCAGTACTTC. It translates to CASSTGHLQETQYF.

Regarding this clone: Germline and junction disagree at one end, which may indicate a read error. This chain uses TRBV7-3 with TRBJ1-4, with 7 bases fitting TRBD1. The CDR3 runs to 16 residues. The germline V gene encodes CDR1 SGHTA and CDR2 FQGTGA. Here the CDR3 DNA reads TGTGCCAGCTTTGAGACGACAGGGCCCCCTTTTGAAGAACTGTTTTTT. This codes for CASFETTGPPFEELFF. Full variable domain (rest looked up from reference TRBV7-3 and TRBJ1-4): GAGVSQTPSNKVTEKGKYVELRCDPISGHTALYWYRQSLGQGPEFLIYFQGTGAADDSGLPNDRFFAVRPEGSVSTLKIQRTERGDSAVYLCASFETTGPPFEELFFGSGTQLSVL.

The V and J genes are TRBV4-1 and TRBJ2-5, with D possibly matching TRBD1 (6 bases). With 5 bases removed from V and 7 bases from J, the gap between germline ends came to 20 bases. CDR3 length: 15 amino acids. CDR1 is MGHRA and CDR2 is YSYEKL in the germline V gene. This chain's CDR3 is CASSYREFGAGTQYF. The CDR3 DNA reads TGCGCCAGCAGCTACAGGGAATTCGGCGCTGGGACCCAGTACTTC.